This record concerns one T cell receptor beta chain sequence. The study assigned cohorts using participant-reported clinical history. The CDR3 loop spans 15 amino acids. Germline loops: CDR1 MNHEY, CDR2 SVGAGI. After removal of 0 bases from V and 7 bases from J, the junction contained 8 bases not matched to a gene. This specimen comes from a study of blood T cell repertoires in COVID-19. Overall study: Whether acute or convalescent, the COVID-19 samples came from the United States, Italy and Spain.

As processed by the authors: Quantification of nucleated cells was approximated via reference gene primer amplification. Data came from immunoSEQ multiplex PCR; TCRdb stores just in-frame clones and leaves some out. V and J calls and clone size are as listed in that table; D and trimming were resolved from the DNA. Of hundreds of thousands of clones listed, 90% are singletons. The material sequenced was PBMCs or T cells enriched from blood (not recorded which). The TCR sequence derives from a woman aged 18-29 years with acute COVID-19. The rearrangement uses TRBV6-5 and TRBJ2-7; 8 bases align to TRBD2. Here the CDR3 reads CASSYSFGRAGEQYF. The CDR3 DNA is TGTGCCAGCAGTTACTCTTTCGGGAGGGCGGGTGAGCAGTACTTC.